The 11 T cell receptor beta chains in this list originate from one sample, sequenced in a study of identical twins. MiXCR was run by TCRdb on the 5' RACE reads, yielding one entry per CDR3 protein. The sample yields 1.5 million to 2 million distinct CDR3 sequences, 25% to 35% seen once. Material: cord blood. The receptor source for this set is a newborn girl in good health.

In the case of this clonotype: Possible read error: a much larger clone is one base away. V and J are TRBV29-1 and TRBJ1-2, with D perhaps TRBD1 (6 bases). CDR1 and CDR2 from the germline V gene are SQVTM and ANQGSEA. Trimming removed 3 bases at V and 4 bases at J, with 9 bases between. The CDR3 is made up of 12 amino acids. The CDR3 sequence: CSVDSGVYGYTF. The CDR3, as DNA: TGCAGCGTTGATTCAGGGGTCTATGGCTACACCTTC.

This clonotype was found a few times. V and J are TRBV6-5 and TRBJ2-7; TRBD1 or TRBD2 may be the D gene (5 bases each). The CDR3 loop spans 13 amino acids. The germline V gene encodes CDR1 MNHEY and CDR2 SVGAGI. Trimming stripped 2 bases from V and 3 bases from J, with 8 bases between. Written as DNA, the CDR3 is TGTGCCAGCAGTTACGTGGGGGACTACGAGCAGTACTTC. Its translation: CASSYVGDYEQYF.

This clonotype occurred many times. The V and J genes are TRBV28 and TRBJ2-4; 8 nucleotides align to TRBD2. This CDR3 contains 15 residues. Germline V gene data show CDR1 as MDHEN and CDR2 as SYDVKM. The V and J ends lost 4 bases and 0 bases, in that order; junction bases with no gene match: 2. The CDR3 spells CASSSSGRAKNIQYF. The CDR3 DNA follows: TGTGCCAGCAGTTCAAGCGGGAGAGCCAAAAACATTCAGTACTTC.

This clonotype came up many times. The rearrangement uses TRBV7-2 and TRBJ2-1; D unclear. V was trimmed by 2 bases and J by 4 bases, leaving 12 bases between them. The germline V gene has CDR1 SGHTA and CDR2 FQGNSA. This CDR3 spans 15 amino acids. CDR3: CASSLTPSIYNEQFF. Written as DNA, the CDR3 is TGTGCCAGCAGCTTAACTCCTTCAATTTACAATGAGCAGTTCTTC. Drawing the rest from reference TRBV7-2 and TRBJ2-1, the complete variable domain is GAGVSQSPSNKVTEKGKDVELRCDPISGHTALYWYRQSLGQGLEFLIYFQGNSAPDKSGLPSDRFSAERTGGSVSTLTIQRTQQEDSAVYLCASSLTPSIYNEQFFGPGTRLTVL.

The chain links TRBV12-3 or TRBV12-4 to TRBJ2-7; 8 bases line up with TRBD2. The CDR3 length is 16 residues. V was clipped by 6 bases and J by 5 bases; unmatched bases: 15. The CDR3 nucleotides are TGTGCCAGCAGCCCTTCCCTAGCGGGCCCTCAGAACGAGCAGTACTTC. This translates into CASSPSLAGPQNEQYF.

This clonotype was seen a few times. The CDR3 loop is CSVEDGGTGSETQYF. In DNA form, the CDR3 reads TGCAGCGTTGAAGACGGAGGGACAGGGAGTGAGACCCAGTACTTC. The J gene is TRBJ2-5, the V gene TRBV29-1; 9 bases align to TRBD1. V lost 0 bases, J lost 5 bases, and 7 bases stayed unmatched. The CDR3 sequence is 15 residues long. Germline V gene data show CDR1 as SQVTM and CDR2 as ANQGSEA.

V is TRBV27 and J is TRBJ1-2; perhaps TRBD1 as D (5 bases). This CDR3 is built from 14 residues. Trimming pared 6 bases from V and 0 bases from J, leaving 11 bases between. CDR1 MNHEY and CDR2 SMNVEV come from the germline V gene (reference sequence). This chain's CDR3 is CASRAAGSNYGYTF. The CDR3 nucleotides read TGTGCCAGCAGGGCGGCAGGGTCTAACTATGGCTACACCTTC.

This clonotype was seen a handful of times. V and J are TRBV12-3 or TRBV12-4 and TRBJ2-1; D is undetermined. V lost 3 bases and J 2 bases, leaving 11 bases between the germline ends. The CDR3 spans 15 residues. In DNA, the CDR3 is TGTGCCAGCAGTTTGAGAAGGGCAACCTACAATGAGCAGTTCTTC. Translated: CASSLRRATYNEQFF.

The chain is built from TRBV20-1 and TRBJ1-5; D remains ambiguous. The V end was cut by 4 bases, the J end by 4 bases, with 8 bases between. This CDR3 spans 12 amino acids. The germline V gene encodes CDR1 DFQATT and CDR2 SNEGSKA (reference sequence). CDR3: CSATEGNQPQHF. Here the CDR3 DNA reads TGCAGTGCTACCGAGGGTAATCAGCCCCAGCATTTT.

This clonotype was found many times. The rearrangement links TRBV18 to TRBJ2-3; D uncertain. V lost 8 bases and J lost 0, with 9 bases in between. Germline CDR1 and CDR2: KGHSH and LQKENI. CDR3 size: 13 residues. The CDR3 loop reads CASSPHSTDTQYF. CDR3 nucleotides: TGTGCCAGCAGTCCACACAGCACAGATACGCAGTATTTT. Full variable domain (missing parts from reference TRBV18 and TRBJ2-3): NAGVMQNPRHLVRRRGQEARLRCSPMKGHSHVYWYRQLPEEGLKFMVYLQKENIIDESGMPKERFSAEFPKEGPSILRIQQVVRGDSAAYFCASSPHSTDTQYFGPGTRLTVL.

The chain has TRBV7-8 and TRBJ2-7, with D unclear. The CDR3 has 14 amino acids. Germline loops: CDR1 SGHVS, CDR2 FQNEAQ. V dropped 2 bases and J dropped 3 bases, with 11 bases sitting between them. CDR3 DNA sequence: TGTGCCAGCAGCTTACTAGGTCCTCTCTACGAGCAGTACTTC. Translation gives CASSLLGPLYEQYF.